These 30 T cell receptor beta chains were sequenced from one sample in a study of cytomegalovirus exposure and HLA in healthy donors. PCR amplification relied on 60 Vbeta primers (plus 13 Jbeta primers). Here immunoSEQ multiplex PCR was the method, and the copy in TCRdb shows in-frame clones only, minus some. The table includes 60,000 to 70,000 clones, about 65% detected once. Sequenced sample: PBMCs. These receptors were taken from a man in his forties or fifties in good health and CMV-seropositive.

The chain couples TRBV28 to TRBJ2-7, with D possibly being TRBD2 (6 bases). Trimming removed 5 bases from V and 0 bases from J, with 17 bases in between. The CDR3 has 16 residues. Germline V gene sequence: CDR1 MDHEN, CDR2 SYDVKM. The CDR3 DNA is TGTGCCAGCAGTCCCCCGGGACTTTCTAGCTCCTACGAGCAGTACTTC. Its translation is CASSPPGLSSSYEQYF. Based on the CDR3 plus reference TRBV28 and TRBJ2-7, the full variable domain is DVKVTQSSRYLVKRTGEKVFLECVQDMDHENMFWYRQDPGLGLRLIYFSYDVKMKEKGDIPEGYSVSREKKERFSLILESASTNQTSMYLCASSPPGLSSSYEQYFGPGTRLTVT.

This clone was found a few times. The chain employs TRBV11-2 and TRBJ1-1; TRBD1 is a possible D gene (5 bases). V lost 3 bases and J lost 7, with 12 bases in between. The CDR3 is 13 residues long. Germline CDR1 SGHAT, CDR2 FQNNGV. Here the CDR3 reads CASSLGQGLEAFF. CDR3 bases: TGTGCCAGCAGCTTGGGGCAGGGCCTTGAAGCTTTCTTT.

This clone appeared a few times. The gene calls are TRBV7-2 and TRBJ2-1; 11 bases are a match to TRBD2. Germline values: CDR1 SGHTA, CDR2 FQGNSA. This CDR3 contains 15 residues. Germline trimming cut 5 bases from V and 5 bases from J; bases unmatched to any gene: 5. CDR3 loop: CASSTRGLADNEQFF. CDR3 bases: TGTGCCAGCAGCACAAGGGGACTAGCGGACAATGAGCAGTTCTTC.

The CDR3 DNA reads TGCGCCAGCAGCCAAGGTCGGGAAAAACTGTTTTTT. Its protein is CASSQGREKLFF. The chain joins TRBV4-1 to TRBJ1-4; D is unclear. Deletions cut 1 base from V and 8 bases from J, with 5 bases between. The germline gives CDR1 MGHRA, CDR2 YSYEKL. The CDR3 loop spans 12 amino acids.

The V call is TRBV7-8, the J call TRBJ1-6, with D uncertain. CDR3 length equals 17 residues. Germline V gene lookup returns CDR1 SGHVS and CDR2 FQNEAQ. V was pared by 4 bases and J by 9 bases, with 22 bases between. The CDR3 is CASSSSVAGGVGSPLHF. For the CDR3, the DNA is TGTGCCAGCAGCTCATCCGTGGCAGGAGGTGTAGGTTCACCCCTCCACTTT.

The chain joins TRBV4-3 to TRBJ2-7; 7 nucleotides align to TRBD2. V dropped 0 bases and J dropped 3; count of bases not matched to a gene: 17. CDR1 is LGHNA, CDR2 YSLEER, per germline. This CDR3 region has 19 residues. The CDR3 bases are TGCGCCAGCAGCCAAGATCGCCTAGACTCGGGACTATCCGGCTACGAGCAGTACTTC. Amino acid sequence: CASSQDRLDSGLSGYEQYF.

The chain carries TRBV5-1 and TRBJ2-1, with 7 bases lining up with TRBD1. This CDR3 has 14 amino acids. V was clipped by 4 bases and J by 8 bases; unmatched bases: 9. Per germline, CDR1 SGHRS and CDR2 YFSETQ. CDR3 coding DNA: TGCGCCAGCAGCCAGGACAGGAGGTTAGATGAGCAGTTCTTC. Amino acid sequence: CASSQDRRLDEQFF.

The V and J genes are TRBV7-3 and TRBJ2-2; D might be TRBD2 (5 bases). The CDR3 sequence is 16 residues long. The ends were cut back, 2 bases at V and 0 bases at J, with 10 bases in the middle. Germline CDR1 SGHTA, CDR2 FQGTGA. The CDR3 loop reads CASSLPGLANTGELFF. As DNA, the CDR3 is TGTGCCAGCAGCTTACCTGGACTCGCGAACACCGGGGAGCTGTTTTTT.

The rearrangement links TRBV10-2 to TRBJ1-6; D is uncertain. This CDR3 comprises 15 residues. Germline CDR1 WSHSY, CDR2 SAAADI. V lost 3 bases and J 7 bases, leaving 13 bases between the germline ends. The CDR3 region has the DNA TGCGCCAGCAGTGAACGGCAGGCTGAGAATTCACCCCTCCACTTT. Translation: CASSERQAENSPLHF.

The J gene is TRBJ1-1, the V gene TRBV7-2, with D hard to call. This CDR3 has 15 amino acids. V gave up 5 bases and J gave up 0 bases, with 13 bases separating them. The V gene's germline CDR1 is SGHTA and CDR2 FQGNSA. Here the CDR3 DNA reads TGTGCCAGCAGCCCTAAACCCTCGATGAACACTGAAGCTTTCTTT. Amino acid sequence: CASSPKPSMNTEAFF. Together with reference TRBV7-2 and TRBJ1-1, the CDR3 gives the full variable domain: GAGVSQSPSNKVTEKGKDVELRCDPISGHTALYWYRQSLGQGLEFLIYFQGNSAPDKSGLPSDRFSAERTGGSVSTLTIQRTQQEDSAVYLCASSPKPSMNTEAFFGQGTRLTVV.

The V gene is TRBV7-2, the J gene TRBJ1-1; the D gene is possibly TRBD1 (6 bases). V dropped 5 bases and J dropped 2 bases, with 9 bases sitting between them. CDR3 length: 13 amino acids. Looked up from germline, CDR1 is SGHTA and CDR2 is FQGNSA. The CDR3, as DNA: TGTGCCAGCAGCAAGGACAGAAACACTGAAGCTTTCTTT. Amino acids: CASSKDRNTEAFF.

The chain is built from TRBV6-5 and TRBJ1-3, with 7 bases lining up with TRBD1. After removal of 6 bases from V and 8 bases from J, the junction contained 7 bases not matched to a gene. Germline CDR1 reads MNHEY; CDR2 reads SVGAGI. The CDR3 length is 13 residues. The CDR3 loop reads CASRPTGDYTIYF. CDR3 DNA sequence: TGTGCCAGCAGGCCCACAGGGGACTACACCATATATTTT.

This clone was seen more than once but under ten times. The chain recombines TRBV4-1 with TRBJ2-5; possible D gene TRBD2, 6 bases. V lost 3 bases and J lost 5, with 10 bases in between. Germline V gene data show CDR1 as MGHRA and CDR2 as YSYEKL. CDR3 size: 13 residues. For the CDR3, the DNA is TGCGCCAGCAGCCAGGGGGGACGGGAGACCCAGTACTTC. It yields the protein CASSQGGRETQYF.

The chain links TRBV6-5 to TRBJ2-5; D is possibly TRBD1 (6 bases). The CDR3 consists of 14 residues. V lost 7 bases, J lost 4 bases, and 16 bases lay in between. CDR1 is MNHEY and CDR2 is SVGAGI in the germline V gene. In DNA, the CDR3 is TGTGCCAGCACCCACGCCCGAGGGGGAGAGACCCAGTACTTC. Its protein is CASTHARGGETQYF.

This clone has a handful of counts. The V and J genes are TRBV7-8 and TRBJ2-7; a possible D gene is TRBD1 (5 bases). Germline lookup yields CDR1 SGHVS and CDR2 FQNEAQ. This CDR3 is 15 amino acids long. V shed 4 bases and J shed 4 bases, with 17 bases lying between them. The chain's CDR3 is CASSSREERSYEQYF. Written as DNA, the CDR3 is TGTGCCAGCAGCTCCAGGGAAGAACGGAGTTACGAGCAGTACTTC.

This chain uses TRBV2 with TRBJ1-1; perhaps TRBD1 as D (5 bases). CDR3 length equals 15 residues. The germline gives CDR1 SNHLY, CDR2 FYNNEI. Trimming removed 7 bases at V and 3 bases at J, with 18 bases between. The CDR3 region has the DNA TGTGCCAGCAAGCAGGGCAGGGCTCGTGACACTGAAGCTTTCTTT. It specifies CASKQGRARDTEAFF. The full variable domain, in which reference TRBV2 and TRBJ1-1 provide the parts outside the CDR3, is EPEVTQTPSHQVTQMGQEVILRCVPISNHLYFYWYRQILGQKVEFLVSFYNNEISEKSEIFDDQFSVERPDGSNFTLKIRSTKLEDSAMYFCASKQGRARDTEAFFGQGTRLTVV.

This clone was seen more than once but under ten times. V usage is TRBV27 and J usage is TRBJ1-1; 12 bases are shared with TRBD1. V lost 5 bases and J lost 4; bases outside the gene matches: 11. The length of the CDR3 is 17 residues. Germline values: CDR1 MNHEY, CDR2 SMNVEV (reference sequence). Written as DNA, the CDR3 is TGTGCCAGCAGTCACCTCCTCGGGACAGGGGGCGGCACTGAAGCTTTCTTT. It specifies CASSHLLGTGGGTEAFF.

This clone was detected a few times. V and J are TRBV5-4 and TRBJ1-3; no firm D call. Trimming left V 4 bases short and J 2 bases short, with 10 bases between. Germline V gene sequence: CDR1 SGHNT, CDR2 YYREEE (reference sequence). The CDR3 is 14 amino acids. The CDR3 DNA reads TGTGCCAGCAGCCCACGGGGAACTGGAAACACCATATATTTT. Its protein is CASSPRGTGNTIYF. Combining the CDR3 with reference TRBV5-4 and TRBJ1-3 gives the whole variable domain ETGVTQSPTHLIKTRGQQVTLRCSSQSGHNTVSWYQQALGQGPQFIFQYYREEENGRGNFPPRFSGLQFPNYSSELNVNALELDDSALYLCASSPRGTGNTIYFGEGSWLTVV.

The V gene is TRBV30, the J gene TRBJ1-6; 9 bases are a match to TRBD1. The CDR3 runs 14 residues. With 5 bases clipped from V and 6 bases from J, the junction kept 5 bases outside the gene matches. CDR1 is GTSNPN, CDR2 SVGIG, per germline (reference sequence). CDR3 in DNA: TGTGCCTGGGAACCGGGACAGGGTAATTCACCCCTCCACTTT. This translates into CAWEPGQGNSPLHF.

V usage is TRBV7-9 and J usage is TRBJ2-7, with D perhaps TRBD1 (5 bases). Germline values: CDR1 SEHNR, CDR2 FQNEAQ (reference sequence). This CDR3 is built from 15 residues. V was trimmed by 1 base and J by 0 bases, leaving 10 bases between them. The DNA of the CDR3 is TGTGCCAGCAGCTTAGAAGGGGTTAGCTCCTACGAGCAGTACTTC. This encodes CASSLEGVSSYEQYF.

This chain connects TRBV11-2 to TRBJ2-2, with D maybe TRBD2 (6 bases). The CDR3 is made up of 13 amino acids. Trimming took 5 bases from V and 16 from J, leaving 20 bases between them. Germline loops: CDR1 SGHAT, CDR2 FQNNGV. The CDR3 sequence: CASSPIAAGSRFF. The DNA for the CDR3 is TGTGCCAGCAGCCCCATAGCTGCGGGGTCGAGGTTTTTT.

The chain's CDR3 is CASTGGSSGAQAYEQYF. CDR3 DNA: TGTGCCAGCACCGGCGGCTCGTCAGGGGCGCAGGCCTACGAGCAGTACTTC. The chain couples TRBV7-9 to TRBJ2-7; possibly TRBD1 for D (6 bases). This CDR3 has 17 residues. CDR1 SEHNR and CDR2 FQNEAQ come from the germline V gene (reference sequence). The V and J ends lost 7 bases and 2 bases respectively, with 24 bases between them.

The genes are TRBV5-4 and TRBJ2-3, with D possibly TRBD2 on 7 matching bases. V lost 6 bases and J lost 1, with 21 bases in between. Germline V gene data show CDR1 as SGHNT and CDR2 as YYREEE (reference sequence). The CDR3 is 17 residues long. The CDR3 region has the DNA TGTGCCAGCACCATCGGAGGGGGGCTAGCGGGCACAGATACGCAGTATTTT. Its protein product is CASTIGGGLAGTDTQYF.

This chain links TRBV29-1 with TRBJ2-5; 11 nucleotides agree with TRBD1. V shed 5 bases and J 0 bases; nucleotides not matched to a gene: 5. CDR1 is SQVTM and CDR2 is ANQGSEA in the germline V gene. The CDR3 runs 15 residues. The CDR3 bases are TGCAGCGTTTCTCGGGACAGGGGGTACCAAGAGACCCAGTACTTC. It specifies CSVSRDRGYQETQYF. Supplemented by reference TRBV29-1 and TRBJ2-5, the full variable domain reads SAVISQKPSRDICQRGTSLTIQCQVDSQVTMMFWYRQQPGQSLTLIATANQGSEATYESGFVIDKFPISRPNLTFSTLTVSNMSPEDSSIYLCSVSRDRGYQETQYFGPGTRLLVL.

This clone turned up a few times. The chain combines TRBV5-6 with TRBJ1-4; 9 nucleotides align to TRBD1. J lost 0 bases, V lost 1 base, and 4 bases had no gene match. CDR1 and CDR2 from the germline V gene are SGHDT and YYEEEE. The CDR3 sequence is 17 residues long. The DNA of the CDR3 is TGTGCCAGCAGCTTGACGGGACAGGGTGCAACTAATGAAAAACTGTTTTTT. Its translation: CASSLTGQGATNEKLFF.

The chain employs TRBV6-5 and TRBJ1-1; D not certain. V lost 2 bases, J lost 0 bases, and 7 bases lay in between. CDR1 and CDR2 from the germline V gene are MNHEY and SVGAGI. This CDR3 contains 14 residues. The CDR3 loop reads CASSYGQVNTEAFF. The CDR3 nucleotides are TGTGCCAGCAGTTACGGCCAGGTGAACACTGAAGCTTTCTTT.

V is TRBV5-1 and J is TRBJ2-7; 7 bases align to TRBD2. The junction had 6 bases not matched to a gene; V was cut back by 3 bases and J by 3 bases. CDR1 is SGHRS and CDR2 is YFSETQ in the germline V gene. CDR3 length: 14 amino acids. The CDR3 protein is CASSSGTMVYEQYF. CDR3 sequence (DNA): TGCGCCAGCAGCTCCGGGACTATGGTCTACGAGCAGTACTTC.

The chain has TRBV2 and TRBJ1-1; D is unresolved. CDR1 SNHLY and CDR2 FYNNEI come from the germline V gene. The length of the CDR3 is 12 residues. V was shortened by 7 bases and J by 4 bases, with 10 bases between the two germline ends. The CDR3 region has the DNA TGTGCCAGCAATGTAGGGAGCACTGAAGCTTTCTTT. Amino acids: CASNVGSTEAFF.

This clone has just a few counts. The chain links TRBV10-3 to TRBJ1-2; 8 bases are a match to TRBD1. CDR1 and CDR2 (germline): ENHRY, SYGVKD. The V gene end was trimmed by 4 bases and the J gene end by 8 bases; junction bases not matched to a gene: 9. The CDR3 spans 14 residues. The CDR3 DNA follows: TGTGCCATCAGTGGTCGGCAGGGGGCAGGGGGCTACACCTTC. Protein: CAISGRQGAGGYTF.

Only a few counts were recorded for this clone. This chain uses TRBV10-3 with TRBJ1-5; D remains unclear. Germline V gene lookup returns CDR1 ENHRY and CDR2 SYGVKD. This CDR3 has 14 amino acids. V lost 6 bases to trimming and J lost 4 bases, with 13 bases between them. In nucleotides, the CDR3 is TGTGCCATCAGCCTTGGGCTACAGAATCAGCCCCAGCATTTT. Its protein is CAISLGLQNQPQHF.